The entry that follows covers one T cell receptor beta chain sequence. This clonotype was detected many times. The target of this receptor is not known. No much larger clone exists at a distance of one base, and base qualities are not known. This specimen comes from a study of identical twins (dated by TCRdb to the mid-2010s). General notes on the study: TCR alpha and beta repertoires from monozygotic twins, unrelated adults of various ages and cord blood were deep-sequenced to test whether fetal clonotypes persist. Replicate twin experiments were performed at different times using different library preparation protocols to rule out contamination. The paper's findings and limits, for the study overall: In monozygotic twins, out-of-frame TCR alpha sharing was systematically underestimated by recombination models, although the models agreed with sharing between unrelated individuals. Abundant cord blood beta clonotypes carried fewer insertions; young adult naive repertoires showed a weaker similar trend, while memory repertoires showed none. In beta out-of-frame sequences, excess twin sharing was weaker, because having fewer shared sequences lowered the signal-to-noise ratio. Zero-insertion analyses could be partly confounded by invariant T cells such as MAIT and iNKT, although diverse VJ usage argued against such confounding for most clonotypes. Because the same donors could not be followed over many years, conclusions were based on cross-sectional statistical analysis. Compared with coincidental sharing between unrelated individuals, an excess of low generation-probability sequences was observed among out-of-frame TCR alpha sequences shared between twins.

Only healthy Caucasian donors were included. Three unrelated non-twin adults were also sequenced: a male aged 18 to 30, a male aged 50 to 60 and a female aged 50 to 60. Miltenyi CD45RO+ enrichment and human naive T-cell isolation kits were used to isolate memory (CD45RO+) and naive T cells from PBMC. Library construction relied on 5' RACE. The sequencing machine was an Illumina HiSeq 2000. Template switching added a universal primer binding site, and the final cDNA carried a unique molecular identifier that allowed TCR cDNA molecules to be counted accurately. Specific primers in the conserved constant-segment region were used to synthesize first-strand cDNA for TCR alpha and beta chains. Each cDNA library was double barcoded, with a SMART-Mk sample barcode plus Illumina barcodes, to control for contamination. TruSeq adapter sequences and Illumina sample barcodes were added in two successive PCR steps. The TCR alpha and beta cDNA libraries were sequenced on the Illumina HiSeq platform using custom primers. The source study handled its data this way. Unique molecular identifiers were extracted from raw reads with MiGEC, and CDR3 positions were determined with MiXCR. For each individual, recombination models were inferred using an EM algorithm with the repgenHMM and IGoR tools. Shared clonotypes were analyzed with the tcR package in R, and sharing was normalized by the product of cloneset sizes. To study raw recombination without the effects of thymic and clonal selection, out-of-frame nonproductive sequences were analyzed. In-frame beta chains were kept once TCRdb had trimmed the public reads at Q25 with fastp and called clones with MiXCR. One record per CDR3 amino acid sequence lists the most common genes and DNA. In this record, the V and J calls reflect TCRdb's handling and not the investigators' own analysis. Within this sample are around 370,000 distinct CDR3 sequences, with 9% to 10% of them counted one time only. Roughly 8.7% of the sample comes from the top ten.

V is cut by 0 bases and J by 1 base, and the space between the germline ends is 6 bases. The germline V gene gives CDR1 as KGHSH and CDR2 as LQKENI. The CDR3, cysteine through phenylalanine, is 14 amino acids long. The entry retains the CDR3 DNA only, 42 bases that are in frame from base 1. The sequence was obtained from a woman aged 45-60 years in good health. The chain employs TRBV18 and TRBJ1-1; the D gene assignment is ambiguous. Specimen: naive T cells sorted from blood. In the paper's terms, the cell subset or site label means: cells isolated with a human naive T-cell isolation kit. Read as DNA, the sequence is TGTGCCAGCTCACCACCGGGAAGGAACACTGAAGCTTTCTTT. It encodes CASSPPGRNTEAFF.